This T cell receptor (beta chain) was recovered during a study of blood T cell repertoires in COVID-19. Study-wide context: Italy, Spain and the United States were the sources of the convalescent and acute COVID-19 samples.

This CDR3 spans 14 amino acids. V shed 7 bases and J shed 10 bases, with 17 bases lying between them. Germline lookup yields CDR1 LNHDA and CDR2 SQIVND (reference sequence). The assay was immunoSEQ multiplex PCR, and TCRdb's table has in-frame clones only and misses some. This sample has around 230,000 clones; roughly 83% occur once, and the top ten carry about 9.5%. The sequence was obtained from a woman aged 80 or over with acute or convalescent COVID-19. What was sequenced was peripheral blood. The chain couples TRBV19 to TRBJ1-6; D is possibly TRBD1 (5 bases). The CDR3: CASTQGTGVSPLHF. CDR3 in DNA: TGTGCCAGTACCCAAGGCACAGGAGTGTCACCCCTCCACTTT.